The T cell receptor beta chain described here comes from a study of response to subunit inactivated influenza vaccine. The CDR3 contains 14 residues. CDR1 MNHNS and CDR2 SASEGT come from the germline V gene. Trimming took 0 bases from V and 3 from J, leaving 9 bases between them. Notes on the study in general: That few new T cells are recruited by each seasonal influenza vaccination was the authors' suggestion.

TCRdb re-called the RT-PCR reads through MiXCR, storing one row per CDR3 protein. The sample holds more than 700,000 distinct CDR3 sequences, 21% seen once. Points on this clonotype: Its matching antigen is unknown.

This rearrangement joins TRBV6-1 to TRBJ2-7; D assignment may be TRBD1 or TRBD2 (5 bases each). The material was PBMCs from blood, obtained about 5 days after vaccination. The sequence was collected from a man aged 45 to 65 who received an inactivated influenza vaccine. CDR3 in DNA: TGTGCCAGCAGTGAAGCCGGGACGGTCTACGAGCAGTACTTC. Translated: CASSEAGTVYEQYF.